This TCR beta chain was recovered during a study of blood T cells in healthy people across ages. Findings of the study overall: Age advanced and TCR beta diversity per million T cells fell, roughly linearly. For the donors, CMV status was unknown and possibly confounded expanded clonotype changes.

Turning to this clonotype: Antigen specificity is unknown.

The CDR3 contains 20 residues. Trimming took off 2 bases at V and 4 bases at J, with 24 bases between the two ends. Germline V gene lookup returns CDR1 LGHDT and CDR2 YNNKEL (reference sequence). Each donor was a healthy Caucasian individual from Russia, aged about 6 to 100. For the second PCR, which ran for about 6 to 11 cycles, a sample-barcoded 5' primer and a J-beta primer mix were used. MiXCR, run by TCRdb on the 5' RACE reads, gives a single entry per CDR3 protein. Among about 640,000 distinct CDR3 sequences listed, around three fifths were seen once. This TCR was recovered from a man aged 55 to 70 in good health. J is TRBJ2-6 and V is TRBV3-1; the D gene is possibly TRBD1 (5 bases). Sequencing used blood. CDR3 DNA: TGTGCCAGCAGCCAATCCCTGGGGCTGACGGCCCGTGAGGGGGCCAACGTCCTGACTTTC. This codes for CASSQSLGLTAREGANVLTF.